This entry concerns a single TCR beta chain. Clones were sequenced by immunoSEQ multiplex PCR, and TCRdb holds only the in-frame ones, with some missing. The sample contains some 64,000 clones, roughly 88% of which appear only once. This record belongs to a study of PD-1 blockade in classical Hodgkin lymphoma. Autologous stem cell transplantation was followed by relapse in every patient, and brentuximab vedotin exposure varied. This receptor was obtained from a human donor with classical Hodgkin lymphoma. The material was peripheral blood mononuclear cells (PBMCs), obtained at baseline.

The CDR3 bases are TGTGCCAGCAGGGCAACGGACGAGCAGTACTTC. Protein product: CASRATDEQYF. V and J are TRBV25-1 and TRBJ2-7; D remains unclear. The V end lost 6 bases, the J end lost 5 bases, and 8 bases lay between the germline ends. CDR3 size: 11 residues. CDR1 MGHDK and CDR2 SYGVNS come from the germline V gene.